The T cell receptor beta chain described here comes from a study of T cell responses to AZD1222 COVID-19 vaccine. Overall study findings and caveats: Females outnumbered males among donors, who were mostly white British; clonal diversity was possibly underestimated.

V lost 8 bases to trimming and J lost 4 bases, with 14 bases between them. The CDR3 runs 13 residues. This clone was detected only once. The antigen remains undetermined. This table comes from immunoSEQ multiplex PCR, and its TCRdb copy is limited to in-frame clones, with some not included. Among 85,000 to 130,000 clones, roughly 89% were seen once, and the ten largest hold over 15%. This clonotype was obtained from an adult in good health. Sequencing used peripheral blood, obtained on day 0 of AZD1222 vaccination. The J gene is TRBJ1-1, the V gene TRBV23-1; D gene unclear. TRBV23-1 is an ORF; its function is uncertain. This chain's CDR3 is CASVNGQVTEAFF. The CDR3 nucleotides read TGCGCCAGCGTGAACGGGCAGGTCACTGAAGCTTTCTTT.